Listed here are 13 T cell receptor beta chains from one sample, sequenced in a study of PD-L1 blockade in urothelial cancer. TCRdb's table, derived via immunoSEQ multiplex PCR, lists solely in-frame clones and lacks some. The top ten clones hold 3.5% to 5% of a sample with about 74,000 clones, approximately 87% of them seen once. The time point is: pretreatment peripheral blood. The sample was PBMCs, taken around atezolizumab (anti-PD-L1) treatment. The source is a man aged 70-80 years with urothelial cancer.

This clone was detected only once. V gene TRBV5-5 combines with J gene TRBJ1-3; TRBD1 agrees at 8 bases. V dropped 3 bases and J dropped 0; count of bases not matched to a gene: 8. The CDR3 covers 17 residues. Per the germline V gene, CDR1 is SGHKS and CDR2 is YYEKEE (reference sequence). The CDR3 here is CASSSGQGFLSGNTIYF. The CDR3 DNA sequence: TGTGCCAGCAGCTCCGGACAGGGTTTCCTCTCTGGAAACACCATATATTTT. Full variable domain (missing parts from reference TRBV5-5 and TRBJ1-3): DAGVTQSPTHLIKTRGQQVTLRCSPISGHKSVSWYQQVLGQGPQFIFQYYEKEERGRGNFPDRFSARQFPNYSSELNVNALLLGDSALYLCASSSGQGFLSGNTIYFGEGSWLTVV.

The V gene is TRBV5-6, the J gene TRBJ2-2; 12 bases match TRBD1. The CDR3 totals 17 residues. V shed 1 base and J 5 bases; nucleotides not matched to a gene: 6. Germline V gene sequence: CDR1 SGHDT, CDR2 YYEEEE. CDR3 DNA: TGTGCCAGCAGCTTGTGGGGACAGGGGGCAGTAACCGGGGAGCTGTTTTTT. Translation: CASSLWGQGAVTGELFF.

This clone was counted between two and nine times. The gene calls are TRBV7-9 and TRBJ2-1; the match to TRBD2 covers 8 bases. This CDR3 spans 14 amino acids. Germline V gene data show CDR1 as SEHNR and CDR2 as FQNEAQ (reference sequence). After removal of 2 bases from V and 5 bases from J, the junction contained 2 bases not matched to a gene. CDR3 sequence reads: CASSLTSGNNEQFF. The CDR3 region has the DNA TGTGCCAGCAGCTTAACTAGCGGAAACAATGAGCAGTTCTTC.

The DNA of the CDR3 is TGTGCTAGTGGTTTGCCTCCCTCCTACGAGCAGTACTTC. It encodes CASGLPPSYEQYF. This chain connects TRBV12-5 to TRBJ2-7; D unclear. The CDR3 spans 13 residues. The germline V and J ends were trimmed by 2 bases and 0 bases, with 5 bases remaining between them. From germline, CDR1 is LGHNT and CDR2 FRNRAP.

The genes are TRBV27 and TRBJ1-4; D is possibly TRBD1 (5 bases). The CDR3 has 15 amino acids. Trimming removed 0 bases from V and 5 bases from J, with 10 bases in between. Germline-derived CDR1 and CDR2 are MNHEY and SMNVEV (reference sequence). Written as DNA, the CDR3 is TGTGCCAGCAGTTTATCGCGGGACGGAAATGAAAAACTGTTTTTT. Translation gives CASSLSRDGNEKLFF.

The genes are TRBV5-1 and TRBJ2-7, with D unresolved. Trimming took off 0 bases at V and 6 bases at J, with 16 bases between the two ends. The CDR3 runs to 15 residues. CDR1 SGHRS and CDR2 YFSETQ come from the germline V gene. The CDR3 protein is CASSLDGPQVVEQYF. The CDR3 DNA is TGCGCCAGCAGCTTGGATGGGCCACAAGTTGTCGAGCAGTACTTC. Full variable domain (rest looked up from reference TRBV5-1 and TRBJ2-7): KAGVTQTPRYLIKTRGQQVTLSCSPISGHRSVSWYQQTPGQGLQFLFEYFSETQRNKGNFPGRFSGRQFSNSRSEMNVSTLELGDSALYLCASSLDGPQVVEQYFGPGTRLTVT.

This chain links TRBV5-4 with TRBJ2-6; D ambiguous. V lost 5 bases and J lost 0, with 3 bases in between. Per germline, CDR1 SGHNT and CDR2 YYREEE (reference sequence). This CDR3 region has 13 residues. CDR3 nucleotides: TGTGCCAGCAGGGCCTCTGGGGCCAACGTCCTGACTTTC. Translation gives CASRASGANVLTF.

CDR3 sequence (DNA): TGTGCCAGCAGTTCCGGGATCGAAGAGACCCAGTACTTC. Translating gives CASSSGIEETQYF. This chain connects TRBV28 to TRBJ2-5, with D possibly being TRBD2 (5 bases). CDR3 length equals 13 residues. V dropped 4 bases and J dropped 3 bases, with 9 bases sitting between them. Per the germline V gene, CDR1 is MDHEN and CDR2 is SYDVKM.

This chain links TRBV11-1 with TRBJ2-7; TRBD2 matches at 14 bases. The J segment lost 4 bases and the V segment lost 4 bases, leaving 6 bases of the junction unmatched. CDR1 is SGHAT, CDR2 FQDESV, per germline (reference sequence). The CDR3 contains 16 residues. The CDR3 reads CASSSYGTSGSYEQYF. CDR3 nucleotide sequence: TGTGCCAGCAGCTCCTACGGGACTAGCGGGAGTTACGAGCAGTACTTC. Filled out from reference TRBV11-1 and TRBJ2-7, the complete variable domain reads EAEVAQSPRYKITEKSQAVAFWCDPISGHATLYWYRQILGQGPELLVQFQDESVVDDSQLPKDRFSAERLKGVDSTLKIQPAELGDSAMYLCASSSYGTSGSYEQYFGPGTRLTVT.

This chain joins TRBV7-6 and TRBJ2-3, with a possible D match to TRBD2 (5 bases). Germline CDR1 and CDR2: SGHVS and FNYEAQ. The ends were cut back, 5 bases at V and 4 bases at J, with 7 bases in the middle. This CDR3 spans 12 amino acids. The CDR3 loop is CASSPGADTQYF. The DNA for the CDR3 is TGTGCCAGCAGCCCCGGGGCAGATACGCAGTATTTT.

CDR3 in DNA: TGTGCCAGCAAGCAAGAGCGATCAGGGGGCGGACGCTACACCTTC. This encodes CASKQERSGGGRYTF. The chain has TRBV27 and TRBJ1-2; 8 nucleotides line up with TRBD1. V was pared by 7 bases and J by 9 bases, with 16 bases of the junction left unmatched. Germline CDR1 reads MNHEY; CDR2 reads SMNVEV (reference sequence). The CDR3 spans 15 residues.

V gene TRBV6-5 combines with J gene TRBJ1-5, with D tentatively TRBD1 (5 bases). CDR3 length: 16 amino acids. The germline gives CDR1 MNHEY, CDR2 SVGAGI. Trimming pared 0 bases from V and 7 bases from J, leaving 16 bases between. The CDR3 region is CASSYSAGGGKQPQHF. The CDR3, as DNA: TGTGCCAGCAGTTACTCCGCCGGGGGGGGTAAACAGCCCCAGCATTTT.

The J gene is TRBJ2-2, the V gene TRBV19, with 9 bases that match TRBD1. Germline assignment: CDR1 LNHDA and CDR2 SQIVND (reference sequence). With V trimmed by 4 bases and J by 6 bases, 3 bases remained unmatched. The length of the CDR3 is 14 residues. The CDR3 DNA is TGTGCCAGTAGTACCGGGACAGGGTCCGGGGAGCTGTTTTTT. This encodes CASSTGTGSGELFF.